A selection of T cell receptor beta chains follows, all from one sample in a study of CD8 T cells in Susac syndrome. TCRdb independently ran MiXCR on the immunoSEQ multiplex PCR reads; one entry per CDR3 protein. The profile shows over 100,000 distinct CDR3 sequences, 90% to 96% of them singletons. Specimen: CD4+ T cells from PBMCs. These receptor sequences come from a human donor in good health. Both conserved end residues are part of each CDR3. Each record gives: CDR3 protein, V gene.

CDR3: CASSKGLLNTEAFF
V: TRBV6-5

CDR3: CASSPDRASNQPQHF
V: TRBV18

CDR3: CATSPGRVNTEAFF
V: TRBV24-1

CDR3: CASSLGLAGYNEQFF
V: TRBV5-6

CDR3: CSVVQSSYEQYF
V: TRBV29-1

CDR3: CASSQDLARQETQYF
V: TRBV4-2

CDR3: CASSFGGRDIQYF
V: TRBV5-1

CDR3: CASSSPGRPQETQYF
V: TRBV6-2/TRBV6-3

CDR3: CASKPSPANYGYTF
V: TRBV6-6

CDR3: CASSQFSRAEEQYF
V: TRBV23-1

CDR3: CASSPPGRPNTEAFF
V: TRBV18

CDR3: CATGDTQYF
V: TRBV28

CDR3: CASRTGQGNTEAFF
V: TRBV2

CDR3: CASSQPQPGPSGQPQHF
V: TRBV4-2

CDR3: CASSTTELLNTEAFF
V: TRBV19

CDR3: CASSLAAGQGGQPQHF
V: TRBV12-3/TRBV12-4